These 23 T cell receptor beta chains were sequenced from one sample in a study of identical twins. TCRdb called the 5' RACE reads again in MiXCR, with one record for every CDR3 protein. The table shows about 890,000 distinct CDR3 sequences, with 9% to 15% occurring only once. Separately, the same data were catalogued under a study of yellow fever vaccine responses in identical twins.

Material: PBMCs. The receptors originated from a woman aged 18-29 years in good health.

The CDR3 protein is CASSLEYRGTGSEKLFF. Here the CDR3 DNA reads TGTGCCAGCAGCTTGGAGTATCGTGGGACAGGGAGTGAAAAACTGTTTTTT. The chain employs TRBV7-2 and TRBJ1-4; 9 nucleotides match TRBD1. CDR1 is SGHTA and CDR2 is FQGNSA in the germline V gene. V shed 3 bases and J 7 bases; nucleotides not matched to a gene: 12. The CDR3 runs 17 residues.

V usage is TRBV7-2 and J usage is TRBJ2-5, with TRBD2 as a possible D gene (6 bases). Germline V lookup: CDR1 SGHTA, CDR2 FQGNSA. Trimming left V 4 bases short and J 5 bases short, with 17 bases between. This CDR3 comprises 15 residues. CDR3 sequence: CASSYRPGGFETQYF. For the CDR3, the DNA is TGTGCCAGCAGCTACCGCCCCGGGGGTTTCGAGACCCAGTACTTC.

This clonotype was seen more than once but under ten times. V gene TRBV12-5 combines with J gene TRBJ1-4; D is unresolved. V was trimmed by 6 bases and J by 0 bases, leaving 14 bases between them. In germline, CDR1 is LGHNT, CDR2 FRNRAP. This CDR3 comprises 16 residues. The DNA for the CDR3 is TGTGCTAGTGGGCCGGGAACGGTGGCAACTAATGAAAAACTGTTTTTT. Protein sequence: CASGPGTVATNEKLFF. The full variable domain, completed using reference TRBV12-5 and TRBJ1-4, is DARVTQTPRHKVTEMGQEVTMRCQPILGHNTVFWYRQTMMQGLELLAYFRNRAPLDDSGMPKDRFSAEMPDATLATLKIQPSEPRDSAVYFCASGPGTVATNEKLFFGSGTQLSVL.

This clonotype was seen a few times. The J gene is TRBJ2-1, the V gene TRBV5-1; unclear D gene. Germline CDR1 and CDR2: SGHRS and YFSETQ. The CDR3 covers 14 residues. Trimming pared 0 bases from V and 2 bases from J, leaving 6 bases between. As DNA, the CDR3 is TGCGCCAGCAGCTTGGGGGTTCCCTACAATGAGCAGTTCTTC. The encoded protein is CASSLGVPYNEQFF.

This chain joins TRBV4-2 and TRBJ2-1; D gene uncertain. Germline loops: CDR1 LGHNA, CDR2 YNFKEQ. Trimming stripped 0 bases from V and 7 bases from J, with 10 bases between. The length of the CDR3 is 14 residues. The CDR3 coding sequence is TGTGCCAGCAGCCAAGATTCGCGGCGGAATGAGCAGTTCTTC. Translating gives CASSQDSRRNEQFF.

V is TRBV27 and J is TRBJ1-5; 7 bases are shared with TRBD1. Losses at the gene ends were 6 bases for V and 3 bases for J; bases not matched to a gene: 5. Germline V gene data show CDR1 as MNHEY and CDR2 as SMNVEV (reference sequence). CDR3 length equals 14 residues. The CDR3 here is CASSDTGVNQPQHF. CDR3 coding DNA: TGTGCCAGCAGCGACACAGGGGTCAATCAGCCCCAGCATTTT.

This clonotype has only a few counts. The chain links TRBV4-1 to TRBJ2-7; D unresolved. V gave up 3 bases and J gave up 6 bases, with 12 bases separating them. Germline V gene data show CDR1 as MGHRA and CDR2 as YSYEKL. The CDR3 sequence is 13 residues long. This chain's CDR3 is CASSQMERSEQYV. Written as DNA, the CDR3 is TGCGCCAGCAGCCAGATGGAGAGGTCCGAGCAGTACGTC.

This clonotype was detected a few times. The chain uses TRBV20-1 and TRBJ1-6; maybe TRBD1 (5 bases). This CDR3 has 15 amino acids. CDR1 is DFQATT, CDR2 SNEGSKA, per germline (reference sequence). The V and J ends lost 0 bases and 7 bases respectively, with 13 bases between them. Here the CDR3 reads CSARDGRAVNSPLHF. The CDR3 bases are TGCAGTGCTAGAGATGGCAGGGCTGTGAATTCACCCCTCCACTTT.

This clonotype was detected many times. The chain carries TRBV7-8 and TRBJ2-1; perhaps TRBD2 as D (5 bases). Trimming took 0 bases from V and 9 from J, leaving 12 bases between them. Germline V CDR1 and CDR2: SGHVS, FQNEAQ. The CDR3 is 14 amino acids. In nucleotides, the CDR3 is TGTGCCAGCAGCTTAGCGTTGGGAGCCCCTGAGCAGTTCTTC. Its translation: CASSLALGAPEQFF.

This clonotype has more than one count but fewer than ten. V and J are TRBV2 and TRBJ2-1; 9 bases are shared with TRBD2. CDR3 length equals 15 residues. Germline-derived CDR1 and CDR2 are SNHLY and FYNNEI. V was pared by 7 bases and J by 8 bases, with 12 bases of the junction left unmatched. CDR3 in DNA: TGTGCCAGCACCGGTCGAGGTAGCGGGAGCCATGAGCAGTTCTTC. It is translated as CASTGRGSGSHEQFF.

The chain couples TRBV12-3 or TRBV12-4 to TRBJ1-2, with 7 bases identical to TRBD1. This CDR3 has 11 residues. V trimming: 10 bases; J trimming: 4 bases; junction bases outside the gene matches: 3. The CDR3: CATTGVYGYTF. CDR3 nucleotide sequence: TGTGCCACTACAGGGGTCTATGGCTACACCTTC.

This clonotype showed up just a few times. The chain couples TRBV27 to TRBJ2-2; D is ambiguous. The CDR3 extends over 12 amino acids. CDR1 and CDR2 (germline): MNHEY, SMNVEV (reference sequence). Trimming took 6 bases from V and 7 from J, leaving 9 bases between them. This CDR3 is CASSRIDGELFF. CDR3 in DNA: TGTGCCAGCAGCAGAATTGACGGGGAGCTGTTTTTT.

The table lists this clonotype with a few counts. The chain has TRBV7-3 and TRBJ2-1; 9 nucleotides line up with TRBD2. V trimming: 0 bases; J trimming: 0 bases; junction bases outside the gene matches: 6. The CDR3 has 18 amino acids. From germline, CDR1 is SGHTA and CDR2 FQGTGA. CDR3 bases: TGTGCCAGCAGCTTAACAAGCGGGGGGCCAAACTCCTACAATGAGCAGTTCTTC. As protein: CASSLTSGGPNSYNEQFF.

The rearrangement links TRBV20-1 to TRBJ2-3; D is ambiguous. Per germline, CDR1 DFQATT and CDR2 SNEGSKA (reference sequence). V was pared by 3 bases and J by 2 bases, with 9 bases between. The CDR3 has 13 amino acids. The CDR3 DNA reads TGCAGTGCTAGCGACCGCCTCACAGATACGCAGTATTTT. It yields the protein CSASDRLTDTQYF.

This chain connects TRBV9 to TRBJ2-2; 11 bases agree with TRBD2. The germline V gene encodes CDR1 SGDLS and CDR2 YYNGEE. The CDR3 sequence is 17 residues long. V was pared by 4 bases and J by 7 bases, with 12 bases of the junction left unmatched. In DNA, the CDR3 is TGTGCCAGCAGCCCCCCCAATAGCGGGAGGGCCGGCGGGGAGCTGTTTTTT. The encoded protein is CASSPPNSGRAGGELFF. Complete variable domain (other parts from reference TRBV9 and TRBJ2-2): DSGVTQTPKHLITATGQRVTLRCSPRSGDLSVYWYQQSLDQGLQFLIQYYNGEERAKGNILERFSAQQFPDLHSELNLSSLELGDSALYFCASSPPNSGRAGGELFFGEGSRLTVL.

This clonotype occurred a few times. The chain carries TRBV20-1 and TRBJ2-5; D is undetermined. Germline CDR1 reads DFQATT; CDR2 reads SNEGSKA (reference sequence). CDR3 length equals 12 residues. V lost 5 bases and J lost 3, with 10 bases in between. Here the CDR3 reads CSAPGHKETQYF. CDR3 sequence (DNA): TGCAGTGCTCCCGGGCATAAAGAGACCCAGTACTTC.

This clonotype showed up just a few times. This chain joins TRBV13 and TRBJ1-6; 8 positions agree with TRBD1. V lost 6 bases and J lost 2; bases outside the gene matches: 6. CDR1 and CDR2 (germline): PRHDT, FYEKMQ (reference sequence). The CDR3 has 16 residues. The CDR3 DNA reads TGTGCCAGCAGGATCTCAGGGGGCCCCTATAATTCACCCCTCCACTTT. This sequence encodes CASRISGGPYNSPLHF.

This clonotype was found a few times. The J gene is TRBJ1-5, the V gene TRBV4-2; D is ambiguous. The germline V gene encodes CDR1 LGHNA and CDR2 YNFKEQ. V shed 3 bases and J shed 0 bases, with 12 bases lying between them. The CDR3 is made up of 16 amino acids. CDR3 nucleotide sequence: TGTGCCAGCAGCCATGTTGACCGAGATAGCAATCAGCCCCAGCATTTT. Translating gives CASSHVDRDSNQPQHF.

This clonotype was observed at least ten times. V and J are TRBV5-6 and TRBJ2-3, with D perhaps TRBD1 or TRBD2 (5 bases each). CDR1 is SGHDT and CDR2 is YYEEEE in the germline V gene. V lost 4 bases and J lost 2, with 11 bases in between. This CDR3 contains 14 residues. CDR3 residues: CASSQVGDTDTQYF. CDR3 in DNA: TGTGCCAGCAGCCAAGTGGGGGACACAGATACGCAGTATTTT.

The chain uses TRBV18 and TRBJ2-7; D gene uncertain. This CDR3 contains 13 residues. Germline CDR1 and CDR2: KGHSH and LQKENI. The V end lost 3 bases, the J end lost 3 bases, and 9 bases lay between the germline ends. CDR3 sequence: CASSPLGFYEQYV. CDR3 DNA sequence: TGTGCCAGCTCACCCCTTGGGTTCTACGAGCAGTACGTC.

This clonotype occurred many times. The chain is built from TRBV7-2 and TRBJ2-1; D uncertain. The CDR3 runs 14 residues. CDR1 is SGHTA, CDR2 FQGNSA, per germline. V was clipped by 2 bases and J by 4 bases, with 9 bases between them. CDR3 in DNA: TGTGCCAGCAGCTTAAGTTCCAGATACAATGAGCAGTTCTTC. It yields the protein CASSLSSRYNEQFF.

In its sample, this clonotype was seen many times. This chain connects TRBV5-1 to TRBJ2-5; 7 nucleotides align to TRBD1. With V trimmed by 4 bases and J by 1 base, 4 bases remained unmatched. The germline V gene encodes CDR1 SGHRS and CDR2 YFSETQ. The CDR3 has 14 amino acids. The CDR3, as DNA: TGCGCCAGCAGCCACGGACAGGCCCAAGAGACCCAGTACTTC. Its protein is CASSHGQAQETQYF.

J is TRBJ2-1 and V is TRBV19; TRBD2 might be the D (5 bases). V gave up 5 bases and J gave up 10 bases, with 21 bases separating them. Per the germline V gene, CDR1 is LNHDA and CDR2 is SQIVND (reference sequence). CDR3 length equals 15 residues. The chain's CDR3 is CASSSRGRPPFEQFF. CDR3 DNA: TGTGCCAGTAGTTCCCGGGGTCGCCCCCCTTTCGAGCAGTTCTTC.